The 8 T cell receptor beta chains below come from one sample, sequenced in a study of cytomegalovirus exposure and HLA in healthy donors. In the PCR, 60 Vbeta and 13 Jbeta primers were used. Repertoires were generated with immunoSEQ multiplex PCR, while TCRdb's copy carries only in-frame clones and drops some. The table lists approximately 46,000 clones, with roughly 8% in the top ten. Sequencing was done on a sample of PBMCs. The origin of the receptors is a male donor in good health and CMV-seronegative.

CDR3 residues: CASSSGQYPNEQFF. The CDR3 DNA is TGTGCCAGCAGTTCCGGACAGTACCCCAATGAGCAGTTCTTC. The chain joins TRBV6-6 to TRBJ2-1; maybe TRBD1 (6 bases). V was pared by 4 bases and J by 6 bases, with 13 bases between. The CDR3 is 14 residues long. Germline V gives CDR1 MNHNY, CDR2 SVGAGI (reference sequence).

The V call is TRBV30, the J call TRBJ2-7; 13 bases are shared with TRBD2. Germline V gene lookup returns CDR1 GTSNPN and CDR2 SVGIG (reference sequence). J was trimmed by 3 bases and V by 2 bases; bases with no gene match: 4. CDR3 size: 15 residues. CDR3 loop: CAWSRGLAGDYEQYF. The CDR3 DNA reads TGTGCCTGGAGTCGAGGACTAGCGGGAGACTACGAGCAGTACTTC.

The chain couples TRBV10-3 to TRBJ2-5; the D gene is possibly TRBD2 (5 bases). Germline CDR1 is ENHRY and CDR2 is SYGVKD. This CDR3 comprises 13 residues. The ends were cut back, 6 bases at V and 3 bases at J, with 11 bases in the middle. The CDR3 loop reads CAISPSKEETQYF. The CDR3 nucleotides read TGTGCCATCAGCCCTAGCAAGGAAGAGACCCAGTACTTC.

V usage is TRBV18 and J usage is TRBJ2-3; 7 bases are a match to TRBD1. The CDR3 runs 16 residues. V was pared by 0 bases and J by 5 bases, with 8 bases of the junction left unmatched. Germline V gives CDR1 KGHSH, CDR2 LQKENI. CDR3 in amino acids: CASSPPVRGLEDTQYF. CDR3 in DNA: TGTGCCAGCTCACCACCGGTAAGGGGGCTGGAAGATACGCAGTATTTT. The whole variable domain, remainder taken from reference TRBV18 and TRBJ2-3, is NAGVMQNPRHLVRRRGQEARLRCSPMKGHSHVYWYRQLPEEGLKFMVYLQKENIIDESGMPKERFSAEFPKEGPSILRIQQVVRGDSAAYFCASSPPVRGLEDTQYFGPGTRLTVL.

This chain joins TRBV28 and TRBJ1-1; D is possibly TRBD1 (6 bases). Germline assignment: CDR1 MDHEN and CDR2 SYDVKM. The CDR3 extends over 15 amino acids. Trimming removed 7 bases at V and 4 bases at J, with 19 bases between. The CDR3: CASTAARGAATEAFF. The CDR3 coding sequence is TGTGCCAGCACCGCGGCCCGGGGGGCGGCCACTGAAGCTTTCTTT.

This chain joins TRBV25-1 and TRBJ1-2; tentative D call: TRBD1 (6 bases). This CDR3 is 14 amino acids long. Trimming removed 6 bases at V and 12 bases at J, with 23 bases between. Germline CDR1 reads MGHDK; CDR2 reads SYGVNS. In DNA, the CDR3 is TGTGCCAGCAGGGGGGGGACAACAACTATGGCTAACACCTTC. Amino acids: CASRGGTTTMANTF.

The genes are TRBV5-1 and TRBJ2-2; 7 bases are shared with TRBD1. The CDR3 extends over 16 amino acids. Germline values: CDR1 SGHRS, CDR2 YFSETQ. With V trimmed by 7 bases and J by 3 bases, 12 bases remained unmatched. The CDR3 protein is CASLLAGTEHTGELFF. CDR3 coding DNA: TGCGCCAGCCTACTCGCCGGGACAGAACACACCGGGGAGCTGTTTTTT.

The V call is TRBV5-6, the J call TRBJ1-2; D uncertain. The CDR3 is 14 amino acids. CDR1 SGHDT and CDR2 YYEEEE come from the germline V gene. With 0 bases removed from V and 6 bases from J, the gap between germline ends came to 12 bases. The CDR3 nucleotides read TGTGCCAGCAGCTTGGCCGGACTCCGGCATGGCTACACCTTC. This encodes CASSLAGLRHGYTF.